The text below deals with one T cell receptor beta chain. Its antigen is unknown. The sample originates from a study of monozygotic twins with inflammatory bowel disease. General study points: Backing was not found for a single strong signal or clonotype associated with IBD. The study found lower TCRbeta diversity (inverse Simpson) in IBD patients than in healthy co-twins. Relative to healthy twins, IBD patients had fewer clonotypes in common with others, a gap that was especially apparent with disease activity.

This CDR3 is 16 amino acids long. Germline CDR1 is SGHTA and CDR2 is FQGNSA. After re-calling the 5' RACE reads, TCRdb lists one entry per CDR3 protein, DNA absent. Recorded for this sample: about 150,000 distinct CDR3 sequences. The material sequenced was blood. The chain recombines TRBV7-2 with TRBJ2-3; TCRdb's D gene call, TRBD1, goes unchecked for lack of DNA. The receptor comes from a human donor with ulcerative colitis or Crohn's disease, or a healthy co-twin of an affected twin (not recorded which). CDR3 residues: CASSFGQGTSTDTQYF.